Shown below are 30 T cell receptor beta chains from a single sample sequenced in a study of T cell responses to AZD1222 COVID-19 vaccine. Sequencing was performed with immunoSEQ multiplex PCR; in TCRdb, only in-frame clones are kept and a portion is missing. Of 120,000 to 150,000 clones in the sample, 70% to 90% were seen once. The source was peripheral blood, collected on day 0 of AZD1222 vaccination. The receptor source for this set is an adult in good health.

The J gene is TRBJ1-3, the V gene TRBV12-3 or TRBV12-4; 10 positions agree with TRBD1. The CDR3 length is 13 residues. Unmatched junction bases numbered 0, after V lost 5 bases and J lost 5 bases. DNA for the CDR3: TGTGCCAGCAGTGACAGGGGGCGAAACACCATATATTTT. This encodes CASSDRGRNTIYF.

The genes are TRBV4-1 and TRBJ1-1; 12 bases are shared with TRBD1. The V gene end was trimmed by 2 bases and the J gene end by 3 bases; junction bases not matched to a gene: 10. Germline V gives CDR1 MGHRA, CDR2 YSYEKL. This CDR3 contains 18 residues. Here the CDR3 reads CASSQRDRGRVGDTEAFF. DNA of the CDR3: TGCGCCAGCAGCCAACGGGACAGGGGGCGAGTCGGAGACACTGAAGCTTTCTTT.

V gene TRBV9 combines with J gene TRBJ1-2; 9 bases fit TRBD1. The CDR3 is 15 amino acids. The V and J ends lost 2 bases and 3 bases, in that order; junction bases with no gene match: 5. Per germline, CDR1 SGDLS and CDR2 YYNGEE. CDR3 nucleotides: TGTGCCAGCAGCGTCAGACAGGGGGTAGACTATGGCTACACCTTC. Its translation: CASSVRQGVDYGYTF.

This clone was picked up one time. The genes are TRBV19 and TRBJ2-1, with TRBD2 matching 7 bases. The CDR3 runs 17 residues. The germline V gene has CDR1 LNHDA and CDR2 SQIVND (reference sequence). Germline trimming cut 9 bases from V and 0 bases from J; bases unmatched to any gene: 14. CDR3 loop: CASREAGTVGSYNEQFF. Written as DNA, the CDR3 is TGTGCCAGCCGGGAGGCCGGGACCGTGGGCTCCTACAATGAGCAGTTCTTC.

Points on this clone: A junction boundary mismatches the germline segment, possibly from a read error. The gene calls are TRBV24-1 and TRBJ1-2; 9 nucleotides match TRBD1. Germline CDR1 reads KGHDR; CDR2 reads SFDVKD. This CDR3 contains 15 residues. The CDR3 bases are TGTGCCACCAGTGCCGCGGGACAGGGAAACTACGGCTACACCTTC. Its translation: CATSAAGQGNYGYTF.

This chain connects TRBV5-1 to TRBJ2-1; 8 bases align to TRBD2. CDR1 is SGHRS and CDR2 is YFSETQ in the germline V gene. The CDR3 runs to 15 residues. Germline trimming cut 1 base from V and 2 bases from J; bases unmatched to any gene: 2. In DNA, the CDR3 is TGCGCCAGCAGCTTGAACGGGGGGGCCTACAATGAGCAGTTCTTC. Protein product: CASSLNGGAYNEQFF.

V usage is TRBV7-3 and J usage is TRBJ1-6; D uncertain. The CDR3 extends over 13 amino acids. Trimming pared 5 bases from V and 5 bases from J, leaving 7 bases between. Germline-derived CDR1 and CDR2 are SGHTA and FQGTGA. CDR3 residues: CASSRQDNSPLHF. The CDR3 DNA is TGTGCCAGCAGCCGCCAGGATAATTCACCCCTCCACTTT. The full variable domain, its missing parts supplied by reference TRBV7-3 and TRBJ1-6, is GAGVSQTPSNKVTEKGKYVELRCDPISGHTALYWYRQSLGQGPEFLIYFQGTGAADDSGLPNDRFFAVRPEGSVSTLKIQRTERGDSAVYLCASSRQDNSPLHFGNGTRLTVT.

The chain recombines TRBV7-2 with TRBJ2-3; weak D call: TRBD2 (6 bases). Per the germline V gene, CDR1 is SGHTA and CDR2 is FQGNSA. V shed 1 base and J shed 0 bases, with 14 bases lying between them. The CDR3 contains 17 residues. In nucleotides, the CDR3 is TGTGCCAGCAGCTTAGGAGTAGCGGCCCCTAGCACAGATACGCAGTATTTT. It translates to CASSLGVAAPSTDTQYF.

Only one count was recorded for this clone. The V and J genes are TRBV7-2 and TRBJ2-1, with D unclear. CDR3 size: 14 residues. Germline CDR1 and CDR2: SGHTA and FQGNSA. The germline V and J ends were trimmed by 4 bases and 9 bases, with 16 bases remaining between them. CDR3 sequence: CASSSPNSLREQFF. DNA of the CDR3: TGTGCCAGCAGCTCCCCCAATTCTCTCCGTGAGCAGTTCTTC. Together with reference TRBV7-2 and TRBJ2-1, the CDR3 gives the full variable domain: GAGVSQSPSNKVTEKGKDVELRCDPISGHTALYWYRQSLGQGLEFLIYFQGNSAPDKSGLPSDRFSAERTGGSVSTLTIQRTQQEDSAVYLCASSSPNSLREQFFGPGTRLTVL.

The rearrangement links TRBV3-1 (or the pseudogene TRBV3-2) to TRBJ2-3; the D is unclear. The germline gives CDR1 LGHDT, CDR2 YNNKEL (reference sequence). The ends were cut back, 2 bases at V and 6 bases at J, with 15 bases in the middle. This CDR3 has 15 amino acids. The DNA of the CDR3 is TGTGCCAGCAGCCAAAACCCGTTGGGTGGGGATACGCAGTATTTT. Protein sequence: CASSQNPLGGDTQYF.

The rearrangement joins TRBV18 to TRBJ1-3; D unresolved. This CDR3 has 15 residues. In germline, CDR1 is KGHSH, CDR2 LQKENI. The ends were cut back, 3 bases at V and 0 bases at J, with 9 bases in the middle. DNA of the CDR3: TGTGCCAGCTCACCTTGGAGGGACTCTGGAAACACCATATATTTT. Protein: CASSPWRDSGNTIYF.

The rearrangement joins TRBV7-9 to TRBJ1-1, with 7 nucleotides matching TRBD1. The V gene's germline CDR1 is SEHNR and CDR2 FQNEAQ (reference sequence). The CDR3 totals 14 residues. V gave up 5 bases and J gave up 5 bases; unmatched junction bases: 8. CDR3: CASSARQGGTEAFF. CDR3 DNA: TGTGCCAGCAGCGCCAGACAGGGAGGGACTGAAGCTTTCTTT.

V and J are TRBV28 and TRBJ1-5; TRBD1 is a possible D gene (6 bases). Deletions cut 8 bases from V and 3 bases from J, with 17 bases between. Germline V lookup: CDR1 MDHEN, CDR2 SYDVKM. The CDR3 runs 15 residues. The CDR3 protein is CASGMMTGANQPQHF. For the CDR3, the DNA is TGTGCCAGCGGGATGATGACAGGTGCCAATCAGCCCCAGCATTTT.

This clone was seen a few times. V and J are TRBV28 and TRBJ1-4, with 9 bases fitting TRBD1. CDR1 and CDR2 from the germline V gene are MDHEN and SYDVKM. This CDR3 contains 15 residues. The ends lost 5 bases at V and 5 bases at J; junction bases unmatched: 6. CDR3 in amino acids: CASSPGDRENEKLFF. DNA for the CDR3: TGTGCCAGCAGTCCTGGGGACAGGGAAAATGAAAAACTGTTTTTT.

This chain links TRBV4-3 with TRBJ1-3, with unresolved D. Germline CDR1 reads LGHNA; CDR2 reads YSLEER. V lost 0 bases and J lost 7, with 16 bases in between. CDR3 size: 16 residues. CDR3 nucleotide sequence: TGCGCCAGCAGCCAAGAGGGGTGGTCCACGGTGAACACCATATATTTT. It encodes CASSQEGWSTVNTIYF.

This rearrangement joins TRBV12-3 or TRBV12-4 to TRBJ1-4, with D hard to call. Between the trimmed V and J ends, which lost 6 bases and 4 bases, there was a span of 9 bases. The CDR3 consists of 13 residues. In DNA, the CDR3 is TGTGCCAGCAGACTAAACGTTAATGAAAAACTGTTTTTT. Residues: CASRLNVNEKLFF.

The rearrangement links TRBV7-2 to TRBJ1-5, with 8 bases matching TRBD1. The trim removed 4 bases at V and 2 bases at J, leaving 1 base unmatched. CDR3 size: 14 residues. Germline V gives CDR1 SGHTA, CDR2 FQGNSA. The CDR3 DNA is TGTGCCAGCAGCTACAGGGGGGGCAATCAGCCCCAGCATTTT. Protein sequence: CASSYRGGNQPQHF.

This chain uses TRBV6-2 or TRBV6-3 with TRBJ2-1, with unresolved D. Deletions cut 5 bases from V and 7 bases from J, with 6 bases between. Germline CDR1 is MNHEY and CDR2 is SVGEGT. This CDR3 comprises 11 residues. The CDR3 is CASSHLNEQFF. The DNA of the CDR3 is TGTGCCAGCAGTCATTTGAATGAGCAGTTCTTC.

The CDR3 DNA sequence: TGTGCCAGCAGTGAAGGACCGAACAGAGGCTACACCTTC. It codes for CASSEGPNRGYTF. The chain employs TRBV6-4 and TRBJ1-2; D remains ambiguous. CDR1 MRHNA and CDR2 SNTAGT come from the germline V gene. The CDR3 length is 13 residues. The ends were cut back, 3 bases at V and 8 bases at J, with 13 bases in the middle.

DNA of the CDR3: TGTGCCAGCTCACCAGACAGGGGGGACAATGAGCAGTTCTTC. This sequence encodes CASSPDRGDNEQFF. This chain links TRBV18 with TRBJ2-1, with 9 bases fitting TRBD1. V was pared by 2 bases and J by 5 bases, with 1 base of the junction left unmatched. The CDR3 totals 14 residues. Germline V gene data show CDR1 as KGHSH and CDR2 as LQKENI.

This chain links TRBV2 with TRBJ1-5; the D gene is possibly TRBD1 (6 bases). V gave up 5 bases and J gave up 9 bases, with 14 bases separating them. The CDR3 length is 13 residues. Germline V lookup: CDR1 SNHLY, CDR2 FYNNEI. The CDR3 region is CASSLQGKGPQHF. The CDR3 coding sequence is TGTGCCAGCAGTCTACAGGGTAAGGGGCCCCAGCATTTT.

The chain combines TRBV6-5 with TRBJ1-1; D is unresolved. The CDR3 contains 15 residues. Germline CDR1 is MNHEY and CDR2 is SVGAGI. V was cut by 6 bases and J by 1 base, with 15 bases left in between. The CDR3 reads CASRTSTRPNTEAFF. The CDR3 DNA follows: TGTGCCAGCAGAACCTCGACAAGACCGAACACTGAAGCTTTCTTT.

The chain links TRBV29-1 to TRBJ1-2; D gene uncertain. The CDR3 sequence is 12 residues long. The germline CDR1 and CDR2 sequences are SQVTM and ANQGSEA. V was trimmed by 7 bases and J by 6 bases, leaving 15 bases between them. Written as DNA, the CDR3 is TGCAGCGCCGAGCGGCCCCCGGATGGCTACACCTTC. It yields the protein CSAERPPDGYTF.

This clone has a single count. This chain links TRBV18 with TRBJ2-1; D is possibly TRBD1 (6 bases). This CDR3 spans 13 amino acids. Germline V gene sequence: CDR1 KGHSH, CDR2 LQKENI. V was pared by 3 bases and J by 6 bases, with 9 bases between. The DNA for the CDR3 is TGTGCCAGCTCACCGCTAGGGGGCAATGAGCAGTTCTTC. It yields the protein CASSPLGGNEQFF.

This clone has only one observation. The chain couples TRBV18 to TRBJ1-6, with 8 bases fitting TRBD1. The J segment lost 5 bases and the V segment lost 3 bases, leaving 3 bases of the junction unmatched. The CDR3 runs 15 residues. CDR1 and CDR2 from the germline V gene are KGHSH and LQKENI. This CDR3 reads CASSPSQGDNSPLHF. CDR3 DNA sequence: TGTGCCAGCTCACCCTCACAGGGGGATAATTCACCCCTCCACTTT.

This chain joins TRBV18 and TRBJ2-7, with D tentatively TRBD1 or TRBD2 (6 bases each). The CDR3 spans 14 residues. Trimming stripped 7 bases from V and 5 bases from J, with 18 bases between. CDR1 is KGHSH and CDR2 is LQKENI in the germline V gene. The CDR3 loop is CASLRETGSNEQYF. The DNA for the CDR3 is TGTGCCAGCTTACGGGAGACAGGAAGCAACGAGCAGTACTTC.

The chain employs TRBV5-6 and TRBJ1-1; D not certain. This CDR3 is 13 amino acids long. V was trimmed by 3 bases and J by 8 bases, leaving 14 bases between them. Germline values: CDR1 SGHDT, CDR2 YYEEEE. The DNA for the CDR3 is TGTGCCAGCAGCTCAATGAATGTCCGAGAAGCTTTCTTT. This sequence encodes CASSSMNVREAFF.

The rearrangement uses TRBV25-1 and TRBJ1-2; TRBD1 aligns across 9 bases. CDR1 MGHDK and CDR2 SYGVNS come from the germline V gene. J lost 4 bases, V lost 6 bases, and 9 bases had no gene match. The CDR3 is 15 residues long. The CDR3 here is CASRGQGLRSYGYTF. The DNA of the CDR3 is TGTGCCAGCAGGGGACAGGGCTTGCGCTCCTATGGCTACACCTTC.

The chain joins TRBV7-2 to TRBJ1-1; D not resolved. In germline, CDR1 is SGHTA, CDR2 FQGNSA. This CDR3 spans 13 amino acids. V was clipped by 6 bases and J by 1 base, with 9 bases between them. DNA of the CDR3: TGTGCCAGCAGACTTACAAGGAACACTGAAGCTTTCTTT. It translates to CASRLTRNTEAFF.

The V and J genes are TRBV5-6 and TRBJ2-5; 7 nucleotides agree with TRBD1. Germline values: CDR1 SGHDT, CDR2 YYEEEE. The CDR3 totals 15 residues. V shed 3 bases, J shed 5 bases, and the junction held 10 bases outside the gene matches. In nucleotides, the CDR3 is TGTGCCAGCAGCTCCAGACAGGGATTCACCGAGACCCAGTACTTC. As protein: CASSSRQGFTETQYF. The full variable domain, its missing parts supplied by reference TRBV5-6 and TRBJ2-5, is DAGVTQSPTHLIKTRGQQVTLRCSPKSGHDTVSWYQQALGQGPQFIFQYYEEEERQRGNFPDRFSGHQFPNYSSELNVNALLLGDSALYLCASSSRQGFTETQYFGPGTRLLVL.